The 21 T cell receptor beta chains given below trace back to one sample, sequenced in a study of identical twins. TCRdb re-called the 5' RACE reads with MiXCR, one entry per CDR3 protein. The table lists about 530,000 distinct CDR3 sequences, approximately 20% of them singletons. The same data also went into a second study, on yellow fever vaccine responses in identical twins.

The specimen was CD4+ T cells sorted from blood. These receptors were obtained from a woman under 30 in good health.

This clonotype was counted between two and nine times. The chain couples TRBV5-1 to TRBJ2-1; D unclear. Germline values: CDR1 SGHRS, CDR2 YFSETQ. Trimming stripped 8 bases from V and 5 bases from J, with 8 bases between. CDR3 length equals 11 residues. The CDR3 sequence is CASSGHNEQFF. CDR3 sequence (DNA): TGCGCCAGTTCAGGTCACAATGAGCAGTTCTTC.

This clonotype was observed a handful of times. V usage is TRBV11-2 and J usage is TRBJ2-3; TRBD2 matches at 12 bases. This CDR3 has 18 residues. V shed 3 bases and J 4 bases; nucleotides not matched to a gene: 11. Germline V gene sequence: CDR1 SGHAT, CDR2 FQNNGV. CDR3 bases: TGTGCCAGCAGCTTGGGCTCGACTAGCGGGAGTGGGTCAGATACGCAGTATTTT. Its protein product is CASSLGSTSGSGSDTQYF. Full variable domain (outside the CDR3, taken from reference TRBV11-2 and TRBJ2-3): EAGVAQSPRYKIIEKRQSVAFWCNPISGHATLYWYQQILGQGPKLLIQFQNNGVVDDSQLPKDRFSAERLKGVDSTLKIQPAKLEDSAVYLCASSLGSTSGSGSDTQYFGPGTRLTVL.

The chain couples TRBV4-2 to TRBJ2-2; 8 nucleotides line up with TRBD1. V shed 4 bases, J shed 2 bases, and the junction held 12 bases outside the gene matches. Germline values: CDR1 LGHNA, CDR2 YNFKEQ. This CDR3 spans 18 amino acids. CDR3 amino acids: CASSPLPRTGRNTGELFF. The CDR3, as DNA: TGTGCCAGCAGCCCCTTACCCCGGACAGGGAGAAACACCGGGGAGCTGTTTTTT.

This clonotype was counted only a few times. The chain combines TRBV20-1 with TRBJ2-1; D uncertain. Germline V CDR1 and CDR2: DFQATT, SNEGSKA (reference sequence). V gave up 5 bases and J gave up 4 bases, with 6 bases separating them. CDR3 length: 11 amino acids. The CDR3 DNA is TGCAGTGCTGCCTATTACAATGAGCAGTTCTTC. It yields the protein CSAAYYNEQFF.

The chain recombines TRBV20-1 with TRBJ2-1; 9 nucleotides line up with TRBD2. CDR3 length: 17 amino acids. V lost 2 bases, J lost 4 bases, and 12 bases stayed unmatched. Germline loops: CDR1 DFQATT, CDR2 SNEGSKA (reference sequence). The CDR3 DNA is TGCAGTGCTAGACCCTGGCGGGAGGGCTCTATATACAATGAGCAGTTCTTC. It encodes CSARPWREGSIYNEQFF.

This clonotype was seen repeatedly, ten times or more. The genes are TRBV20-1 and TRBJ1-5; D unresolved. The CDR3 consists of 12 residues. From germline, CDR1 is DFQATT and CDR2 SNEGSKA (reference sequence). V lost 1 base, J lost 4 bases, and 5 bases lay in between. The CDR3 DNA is TGCAGTGCTAGAGCGGGGAATCAGCCCCAGCATTTT. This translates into CSARAGNQPQHF.

CDR3 DNA: TGTGCCACCAGCTTAGCGGGAGGGATCACAGATACGCAGTATTTT. Translation gives CATSLAGGITDTQYF. The chain employs TRBV24-1 and TRBJ2-3; TRBD2 aligns across 11 bases. J was trimmed by 2 bases and V by 7 bases; bases with no gene match: 4. This CDR3 contains 15 residues. Germline lookup yields CDR1 KGHDR and CDR2 SFDVKD.

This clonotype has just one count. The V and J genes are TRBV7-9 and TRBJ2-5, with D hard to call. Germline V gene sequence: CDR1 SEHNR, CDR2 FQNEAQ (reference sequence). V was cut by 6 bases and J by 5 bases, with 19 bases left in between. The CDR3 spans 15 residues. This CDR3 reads CASSLISPCGETQYF. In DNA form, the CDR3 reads TGTGCCAGCAGTTTAATCTCCCCGTGTGGCGAGACCCAGTACTTC.

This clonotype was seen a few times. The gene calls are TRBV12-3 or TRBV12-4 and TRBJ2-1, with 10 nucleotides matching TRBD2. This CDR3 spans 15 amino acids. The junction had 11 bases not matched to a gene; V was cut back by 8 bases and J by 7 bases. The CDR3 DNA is TGTGCCAGCCTTTTCGGGACTAGCGCGACGAATGAGCAGTTCTTC. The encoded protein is CASLFGTSATNEQFF.

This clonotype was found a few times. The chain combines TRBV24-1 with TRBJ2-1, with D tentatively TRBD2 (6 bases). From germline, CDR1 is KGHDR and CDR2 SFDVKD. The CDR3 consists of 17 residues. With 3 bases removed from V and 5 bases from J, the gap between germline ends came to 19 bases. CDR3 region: CATSDTSSGSVNNEQFF. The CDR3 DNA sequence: TGTGCCACCAGTGATACTTCCTCCGGGAGTGTCAACAATGAGCAGTTCTTC.

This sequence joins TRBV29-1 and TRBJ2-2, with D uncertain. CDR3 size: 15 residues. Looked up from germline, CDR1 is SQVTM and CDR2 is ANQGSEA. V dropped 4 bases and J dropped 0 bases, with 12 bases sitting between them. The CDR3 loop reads CSVGTQNANTGELFF. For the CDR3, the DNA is TGCAGCGTTGGAACTCAAAACGCGAACACCGGGGAGCTGTTTTTT.

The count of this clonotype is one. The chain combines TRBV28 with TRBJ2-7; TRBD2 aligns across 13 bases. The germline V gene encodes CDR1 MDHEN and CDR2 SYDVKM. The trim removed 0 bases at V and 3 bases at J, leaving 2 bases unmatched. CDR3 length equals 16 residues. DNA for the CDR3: TGTGCCAGCAGTTTATGGGGGACTAGCGGGATCTACGAGCAGTACTTC. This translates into CASSLWGTSGIYEQYF.

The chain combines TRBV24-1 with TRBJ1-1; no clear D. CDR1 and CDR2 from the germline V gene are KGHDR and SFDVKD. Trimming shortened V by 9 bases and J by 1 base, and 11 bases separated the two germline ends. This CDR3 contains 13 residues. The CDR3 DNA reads TGTGCCACCCGACGTGGACCGAACACTGAAGCTTTCTTT. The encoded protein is CATRRGPNTEAFF.

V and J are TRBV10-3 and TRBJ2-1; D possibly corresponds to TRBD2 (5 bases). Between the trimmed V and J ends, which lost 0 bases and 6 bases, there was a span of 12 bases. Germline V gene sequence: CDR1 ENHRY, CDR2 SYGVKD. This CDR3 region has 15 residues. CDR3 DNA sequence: TGTGCCATCAGTGAGTCGTCGGCCGGAGGCAATGAGCAGTTCTTC. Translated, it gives CAISESSAGGNEQFF.

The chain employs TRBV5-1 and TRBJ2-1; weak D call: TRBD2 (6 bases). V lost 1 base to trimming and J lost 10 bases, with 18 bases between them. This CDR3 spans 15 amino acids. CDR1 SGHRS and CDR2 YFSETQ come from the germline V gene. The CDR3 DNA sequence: TGCGCCAGCAGCTTGCTGTGGGACTGGGCCGGGGAGCAGTTCTTC. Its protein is CASSLLWDWAGEQFF. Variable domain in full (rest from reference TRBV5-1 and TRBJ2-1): KAGVTQTPRYLIKTRGQQVTLSCSPISGHRSVSWYQQTPGQGLQFLFEYFSETQRNKGNFPGRFSGRQFSNSRSEMNVSTLELGDSALYLCASSLLWDWAGEQFFGPGTRLTVL.

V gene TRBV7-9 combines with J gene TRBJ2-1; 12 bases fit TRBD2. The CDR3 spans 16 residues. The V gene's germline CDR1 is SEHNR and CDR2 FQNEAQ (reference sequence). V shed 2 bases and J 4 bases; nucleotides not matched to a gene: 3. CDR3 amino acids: CASSLQTSGSYNEQFF. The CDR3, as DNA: TGTGCCAGCAGCTTACAGACTAGCGGGAGTTACAATGAGCAGTTCTTC.

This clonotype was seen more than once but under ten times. The CDR3 loop reads CASSPKSWYGDTQYF. Written as DNA, the CDR3 is TGTGCCAGCAGTCCGAAAAGTTGGTATGGCGATACGCAGTATTTT. This chain links TRBV12-3 or TRBV12-4 with TRBJ2-3; no clear D. Trimming cost V 5 bases and J 6 bases, with 18 bases left between them. The CDR3 has 15 residues.

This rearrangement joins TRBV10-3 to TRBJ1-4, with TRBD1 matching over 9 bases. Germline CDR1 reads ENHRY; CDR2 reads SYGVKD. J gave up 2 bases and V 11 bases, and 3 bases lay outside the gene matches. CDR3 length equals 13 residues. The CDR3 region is CAVQGATNEKLFF. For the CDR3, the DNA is TGTGCCGTACAGGGGGCTACTAATGAAAAACTGTTTTTT.

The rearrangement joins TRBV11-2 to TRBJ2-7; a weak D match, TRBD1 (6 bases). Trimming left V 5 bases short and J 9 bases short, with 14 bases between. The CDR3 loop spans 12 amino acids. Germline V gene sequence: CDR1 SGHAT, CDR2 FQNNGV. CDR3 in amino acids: CASSGGQRRQYV. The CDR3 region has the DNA TGTGCCAGCAGCGGCGGACAGAGGAGGCAGTACGTC.

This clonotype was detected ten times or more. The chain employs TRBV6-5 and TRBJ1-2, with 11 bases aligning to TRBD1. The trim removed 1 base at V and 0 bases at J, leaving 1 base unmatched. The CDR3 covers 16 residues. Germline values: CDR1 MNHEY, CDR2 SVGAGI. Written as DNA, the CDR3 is TGTGCCAGCAGTTACTTGGGACAGGGGGCTAACTATGGCTACACCTTC. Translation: CASSYLGQGANYGYTF.

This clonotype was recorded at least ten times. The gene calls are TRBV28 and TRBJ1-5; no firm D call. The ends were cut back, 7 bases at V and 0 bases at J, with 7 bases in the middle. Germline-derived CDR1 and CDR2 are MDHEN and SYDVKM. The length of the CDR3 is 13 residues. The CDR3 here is CASTGYSNQPQHF. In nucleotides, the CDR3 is TGTGCCAGCACGGGTTATAGCAATCAGCCCCAGCATTTT. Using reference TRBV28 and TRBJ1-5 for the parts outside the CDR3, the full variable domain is DVKVTQSSRYLVKRTGEKVFLECVQDMDHENMFWYRQDPGLGLRLIYFSYDVKMKEKGDIPEGYSVSREKKERFSLILESASTNQTSMYLCASTGYSNQPQHFGDGTRLSIL.